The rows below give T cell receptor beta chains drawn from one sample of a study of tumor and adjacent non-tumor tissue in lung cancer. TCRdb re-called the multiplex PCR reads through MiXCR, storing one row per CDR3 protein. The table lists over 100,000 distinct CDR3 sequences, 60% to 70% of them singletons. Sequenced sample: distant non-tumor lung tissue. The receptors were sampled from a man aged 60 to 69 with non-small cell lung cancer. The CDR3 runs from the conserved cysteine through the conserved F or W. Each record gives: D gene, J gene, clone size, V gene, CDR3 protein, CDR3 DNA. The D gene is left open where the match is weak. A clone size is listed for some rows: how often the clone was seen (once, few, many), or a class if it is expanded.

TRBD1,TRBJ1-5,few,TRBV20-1,CSARGQHHQPQHF,TGCAGTGCTAGGGGACAGCACCATCAGCCCCAGCATTTT
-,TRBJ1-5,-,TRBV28,CASSSEQPQHF,TGTGCCAGCTCTTCCGAGCAGCCCCAGCATTTT
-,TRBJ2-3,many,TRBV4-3,CASSQDTSWSTDTQYF,TGCGCCAGCAGCCAAGATACTAGCTGGAGCACAGATACGCAGTATTTT
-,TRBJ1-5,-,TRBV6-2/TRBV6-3,CAISYSGHHSNQPQHF,TGTGCCATCAGTTACTCGGGACACCACAGCAATCAGCCCCAGCATTTT
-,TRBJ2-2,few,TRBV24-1,CATSDSGTSNTGELFF,TGTGCCACCAGTGATTCCGGGACATCAAACACCGGGGAGCTGTTTTTT
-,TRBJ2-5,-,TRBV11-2,CASSLVPPEVETQYF,TGTGCCAGCAGCTTGGTCCCCCCAGAAGTAGAGACCCAGTACTTC
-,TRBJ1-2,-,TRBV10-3,CAISPGRLNYGYTF,TGTGCTATCAGCCCAGGACGGCTTAACTATGGCTACACCTTC
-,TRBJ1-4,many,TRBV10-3,CAIKAATNEKLFF,TGTGCCATCAAGGCAGCAACTAATGAAAAACTGTTTTTT
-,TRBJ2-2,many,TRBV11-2,CASSLVNTGELFF,TGTGCCAGCAGCTTAGTGAACACCGGGGAGCTGTTTTTT
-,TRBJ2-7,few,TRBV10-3,CAIRITDTYEQYF,TGTGCCATCAGAATCACAGATACCTACGAGCAGTACTTC
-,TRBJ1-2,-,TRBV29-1,CSAETEQLRYGYTF,TGCAGCGCTGAAACGGAACAGCTGAGATATGGCTACACCTTC
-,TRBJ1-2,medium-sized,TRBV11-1,CASSLANRIGYTF,TGTGCCAGCAGCTTAGCGAACAGGATTGGCTACACCTTC
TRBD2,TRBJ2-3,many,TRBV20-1,CSAYSGEADTQYF,TGCAGTGCTTACAGCGGGGAGGCAGATACGCAGTATTTT
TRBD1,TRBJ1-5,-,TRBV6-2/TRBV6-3,CASSPGTVNYQPQHF,TGTGCCAGCAGTCCCGGGACAGTAAACTATCAGCCCCAGCATTTT
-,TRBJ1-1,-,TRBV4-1,CSSSQGDTEAFF,TGCTCCAGCAGTCAAGGCGACACTGAAGCTTTCTTT
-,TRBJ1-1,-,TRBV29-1,CSVGDTLNTEAFF,TGCAGCGTTGGTGATACATTAAACACTGAAGCTTTCTTT
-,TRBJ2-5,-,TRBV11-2,CASSLWETQYF,TGTGCCAGCAGCTTATGGGAGACCCAGTACTTC
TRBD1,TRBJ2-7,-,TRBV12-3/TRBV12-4,CASSFQDRGVEQYF,TGTGCCAGTAGTTTCCAGGACAGGGGGGTCGAGCAGTACTTC
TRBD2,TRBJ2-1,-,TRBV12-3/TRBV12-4,CTSSLAPGLADHEQFF,TGTACCAGCAGTTTAGCCCCGGGACTAGCGGATCATGAGCAGTTCTTC